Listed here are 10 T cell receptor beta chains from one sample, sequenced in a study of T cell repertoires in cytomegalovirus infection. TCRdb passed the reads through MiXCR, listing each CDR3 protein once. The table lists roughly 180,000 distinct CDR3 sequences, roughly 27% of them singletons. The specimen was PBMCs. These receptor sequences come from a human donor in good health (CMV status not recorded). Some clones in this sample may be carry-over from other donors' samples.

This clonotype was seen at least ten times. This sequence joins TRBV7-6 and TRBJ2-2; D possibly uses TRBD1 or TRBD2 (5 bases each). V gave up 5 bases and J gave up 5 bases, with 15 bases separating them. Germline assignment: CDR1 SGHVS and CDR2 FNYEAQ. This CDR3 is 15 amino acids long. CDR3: CASSPGTFTTGELFF. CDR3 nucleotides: TGTGCCAGCAGCCCCGGGACCTTCACAACCGGGGAGCTGTTTTTT.

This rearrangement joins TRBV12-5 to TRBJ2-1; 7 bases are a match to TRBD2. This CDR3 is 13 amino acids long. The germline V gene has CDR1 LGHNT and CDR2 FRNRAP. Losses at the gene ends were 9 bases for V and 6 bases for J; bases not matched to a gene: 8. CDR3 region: CAREEPGGNEQFF. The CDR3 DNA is TGTGCTAGAGAGGAGCCGGGGGGCAATGAGCAGTTCTTC.

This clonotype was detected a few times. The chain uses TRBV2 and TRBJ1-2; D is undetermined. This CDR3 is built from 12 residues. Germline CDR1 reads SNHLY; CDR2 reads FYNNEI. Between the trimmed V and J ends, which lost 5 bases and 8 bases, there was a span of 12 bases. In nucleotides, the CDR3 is TGTGCCAGCAGTTTGACCCCACCCGGCTACACCTTC. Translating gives CASSLTPPGYTF.

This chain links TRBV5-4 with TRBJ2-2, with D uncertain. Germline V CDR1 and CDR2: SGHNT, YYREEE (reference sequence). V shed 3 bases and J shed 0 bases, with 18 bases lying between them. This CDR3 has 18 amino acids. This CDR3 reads CASSSSVFESSNTGELFF. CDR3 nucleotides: TGTGCCAGCAGCTCTTCGGTATTTGAGAGCTCGAACACCGGGGAGCTGTTTTTT.

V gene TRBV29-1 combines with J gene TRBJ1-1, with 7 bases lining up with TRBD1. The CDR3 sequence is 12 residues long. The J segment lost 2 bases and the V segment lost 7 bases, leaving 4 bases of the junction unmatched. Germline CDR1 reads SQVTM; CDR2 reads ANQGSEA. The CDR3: CSGGQINTEAFF. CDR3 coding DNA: TGCAGCGGGGGACAGATAAACACTGAAGCTTTCTTT. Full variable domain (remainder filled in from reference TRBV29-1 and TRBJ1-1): SAVISQKPSRDICQRGTSLTIQCQVDSQVTMMFWYRQQPGQSLTLIATANQGSEATYESGFVIDKFPISRPNLTFSTLTVSNMSPEDSSIYLCSGGQINTEAFFGQGTRLTVV.

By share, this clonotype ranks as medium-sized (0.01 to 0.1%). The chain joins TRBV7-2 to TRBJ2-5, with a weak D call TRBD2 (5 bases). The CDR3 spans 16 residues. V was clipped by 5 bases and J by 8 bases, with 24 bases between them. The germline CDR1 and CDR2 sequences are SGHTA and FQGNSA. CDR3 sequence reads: CASSTNGGDLAGTQYF. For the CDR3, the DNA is TGTGCCAGCAGCACGAACGGCGGCGACCTAGCTGGAACCCAGTACTTC.

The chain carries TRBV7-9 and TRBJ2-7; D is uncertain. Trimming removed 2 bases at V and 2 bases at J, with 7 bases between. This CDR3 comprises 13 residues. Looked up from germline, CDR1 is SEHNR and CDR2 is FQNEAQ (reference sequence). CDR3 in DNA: TGTGCCAGCAGCTTAACCCACGCCTACGAGCAGTACTTC. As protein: CASSLTHAYEQYF.

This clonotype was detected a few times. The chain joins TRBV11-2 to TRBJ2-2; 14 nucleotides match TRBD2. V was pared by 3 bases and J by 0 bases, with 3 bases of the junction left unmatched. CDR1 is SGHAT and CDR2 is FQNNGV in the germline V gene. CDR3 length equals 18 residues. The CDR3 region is CASSLGLAGAANTGELFF. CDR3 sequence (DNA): TGTGCCAGCAGCTTGGGACTAGCGGGGGCCGCGAACACCGGGGAGCTGTTTTTT.

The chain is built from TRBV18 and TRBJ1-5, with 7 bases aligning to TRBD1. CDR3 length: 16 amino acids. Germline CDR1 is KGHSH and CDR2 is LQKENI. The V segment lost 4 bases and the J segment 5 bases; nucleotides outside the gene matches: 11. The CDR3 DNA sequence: TGTGCCAGCTCACAGGCTACAGGGGACGTCGATCAGCCCCAGCATTTT. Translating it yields CASSQATGDVDQPQHF.

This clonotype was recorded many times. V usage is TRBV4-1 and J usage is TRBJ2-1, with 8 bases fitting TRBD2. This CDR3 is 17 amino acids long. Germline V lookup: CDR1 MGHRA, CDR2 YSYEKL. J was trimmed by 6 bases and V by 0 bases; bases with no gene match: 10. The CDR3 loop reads CASSQDPKAGEVNEQFF. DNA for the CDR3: TGCGCCAGCAGCCAAGACCCCAAAGCGGGGGAGGTCAATGAGCAGTTCTTC.